Presented here are 16 T cell receptor beta chains from one specimen sequenced in a study of cytomegalovirus exposure and HLA in healthy donors. Generated by immunoSEQ multiplex PCR, the TCRdb table keeps only in-frame clones and is missing some. Here the sample spans hundreds of thousands of clones, roughly 90% being singletons. What was sequenced was PBMCs. These receptors were obtained from a woman aged 18-29 years in good health and CMV-seronegative.

In nucleotides, the CDR3 is TGTGCCAGTAGTATCCAGGGAGGGGGACGTCAGCCCCAGCATTTT. Encoded protein: CASSIQGGGRQPQHF. The rearrangement joins TRBV19 to TRBJ1-5; TRBD1 might be the D (6 bases). The CDR3 spans 15 residues. The germline V gene has CDR1 LNHDA and CDR2 SQIVND (reference sequence). The V gene lost 3 bases and the J gene lost 6 bases, with 15 bases spanning the gap.

The rearrangement joins TRBV7-9 to TRBJ2-5, with a weak D call TRBD1 (6 bases). V was shortened by 5 bases and J by 5 bases, with 24 bases between the two germline ends. Germline V gene lookup returns CDR1 SEHNR and CDR2 FQNEAQ (reference sequence). CDR3 length: 17 amino acids. The CDR3: CASSPRAPGDVGETQYF. CDR3 in DNA: TGTGCCAGCAGCCCCCGAGCCCCAGGGGACGTGGGGGAGACCCAGTACTTC.

The chain links TRBV6-1 to TRBJ1-2, with D maybe TRBD1 (5 bases). CDR1 and CDR2 (germline): MNHNS, SASEGT. Trimming took off 3 bases at V and 3 bases at J, with 20 bases between the two ends. There are 17 residues in the CDR3. CDR3 protein: CASSDKGRATGDYGYTF. The CDR3 DNA reads TGTGCCAGCAGTGACAAGGGCAGGGCGACGGGCGACTATGGCTACACCTTC.

This clone was seen only once. The genes are TRBV5-1 and TRBJ2-1, with TRBD2 as a possible D gene (6 bases). Trimming cost V 1 base and J 7 bases, with 12 bases left between them. Germline V gives CDR1 SGHRS, CDR2 YFSETQ. This CDR3 is 14 amino acids long. CDR3 region: CASSLTRERNEQFF. The CDR3 nucleotides are TGCGCCAGCAGCTTGACCCGGGAGCGGAATGAGCAGTTCTTC.

The chain carries TRBV2 and TRBJ2-3, with TRBD2 identical over 10 bases. The CDR3 is 16 residues long. With 5 bases clipped from V and 6 bases from J, the junction kept 11 bases outside the gene matches. CDR1 and CDR2 from the germline V gene are SNHLY and FYNNEI. CDR3 bases: TGTGCCAGCAGTACAGGGACTAGCGCGGGGGGGGATACGCAGTATTTT. Amino acids: CASSTGTSAGGDTQYF.

The V gene is TRBV10-3, the J gene TRBJ2-3; the D gene is possibly TRBD1 (5 bases). Trimming cost V 4 bases and J 0 bases, with 8 bases left between them. There are 14 residues in the CDR3. Germline CDR1 is ENHRY and CDR2 is SYGVKD. CDR3 coding DNA: TGTGCCATCAGTGCAGGGCCGAGCACAGATACGCAGTATTTT. This encodes CAISAGPSTDTQYF.

This rearrangement joins TRBV2 to TRBJ2-1, with 7 bases identical to TRBD2. The CDR3 loop spans 14 amino acids. Germline V gene data show CDR1 as SNHLY and CDR2 as FYNNEI. V lost 8 bases and J lost 8; bases outside the gene matches: 12. In nucleotides, the CDR3 is TGTGCCAGCGTGCCGCGACTAGCTTACCATGAGCAGTTCTTC. This translates into CASVPRLAYHEQFF. Variable domain in full (rest from reference TRBV2 and TRBJ2-1): EPEVTQTPSHQVTQMGQEVILRCVPISNHLYFYWYRQILGQKVEFLVSFYNNEISEKSEIFDDQFSVERPDGSNFTLKIRSTKLEDSAMYFCASVPRLAYHEQFFGPGTRLTVL.

The chain links TRBV2 to TRBJ1-5; D unclear. Germline CDR1 is SNHLY and CDR2 is FYNNEI. This CDR3 contains 16 residues. Trimming shortened V by 1 base and J by 0 bases, and 10 bases separated the two germline ends. Written as DNA, the CDR3 is TGTGCCAGCAGTGAAGGGTCAGTCGATAGCAATCAGCCCCAGCATTTT. Translating it yields CASSEGSVDSNQPQHF.

V usage is TRBV6-6 and J usage is TRBJ2-1; 10 bases fit TRBD2. CDR1 is MNHNY, CDR2 SVGAGI, per germline (reference sequence). With V trimmed by 4 bases and J by 5 bases, 2 bases remained unmatched. The CDR3 is made up of 14 amino acids. The CDR3 sequence: CASSFSGRNNEQFF. CDR3 sequence (DNA): TGTGCCAGCAGTTTTAGCGGGAGGAACAATGAGCAGTTCTTC.

Turning to this clone: One end of the junction does not line up with germline, which may come from a read error. The chain combines TRBV4-2 with TRBJ2-1; 10 nucleotides match TRBD2. The CDR3 consists of 15 residues. Per germline, CDR1 LGHNA and CDR2 YNFKEQ. In nucleotides, the CDR3 is TGTGCCAGCAGCCAAGTAGCGGGGGGCCTTAATGGGCAGTTCTTC. Translation gives CASSQVAGGLNGQFF.

V and J are TRBV5-6 and TRBJ1-3; the D is unclear. The V gene's germline CDR1 is SGHDT and CDR2 YYEEEE. The V end lost 3 bases, the J end lost 0 bases, and 10 bases lay between the germline ends. The length of the CDR3 is 15 residues. In nucleotides, the CDR3 is TGTGCCAGCAGCTCCAGACGGGGCTCTGGAAACACCATATATTTT. Translation gives CASSSRRGSGNTIYF.

The chain's CDR3 is CASTWRASMNTEAFF. The CDR3 nucleotides read TGCGCCAGCACATGGCGGGCATCCATGAACACTGAAGCTTTCTTT. The chain recombines TRBV4-1 with TRBJ1-1, with unresolved D. The germline gives CDR1 MGHRA, CDR2 YSYEKL. There are 15 residues in the CDR3. V shed 7 bases and J shed 0 bases, with 15 bases lying between them.

The rearrangement joins TRBV5-6 to TRBJ1-2; TRBD1 is a possible D gene (6 bases). CDR3 length: 16 residues. V lost 3 bases and J 8 bases, leaving 23 bases between the germline ends. Per germline, CDR1 SGHDT and CDR2 YYEEEE. The CDR3 DNA sequence: TGTGCCAGCAGCTCCGGAAGCCAGGGGTCTAGGTGGGGCTACACCTTC. Amino acids: CASSSGSQGSRWGYTF. The entire variable domain, with the rest obtained from reference TRBV5-6 and TRBJ1-2, is as follows: DAGVTQSPTHLIKTRGQQVTLRCSPKSGHDTVSWYQQALGQGPQFIFQYYEEEERQRGNFPDRFSGHQFPNYSSELNVNALLLGDSALYLCASSSGSQGSRWGYTFGSGTRLTVV.

The chain is built from TRBV6-1 and TRBJ2-7, with 11 bases that match TRBD2. The V gene's germline CDR1 is MNHNS and CDR2 SASEGT. CDR3 length: 13 residues. The J segment lost 6 bases and the V segment lost 7 bases, leaving 5 bases of the junction unmatched. Here the CDR3 reads CASKLAGGGEQYF. For the CDR3, the DNA is TGTGCCAGCAAGCTAGCGGGAGGCGGCGAGCAGTACTTC.

CDR3 residues: CASSYSSPADVGKLFF. Here the CDR3 DNA reads TGTGCCAGCAGTTACTCGAGTCCCGCTGATGTTGGAAAACTGTTTTTT. The chain joins TRBV6-5 to TRBJ1-4; D is uncertain. The CDR3 sequence is 16 residues long. CDR1 is MNHEY and CDR2 is SVGAGI in the germline V gene. The V and J ends lost 0 bases and 10 bases respectively, with 18 bases between them.

The rearrangement joins TRBV29-1 to TRBJ1-1, with 7 bases fitting TRBD1. CDR3 length equals 12 residues. The ends lost 7 bases at V and 5 bases at J; junction bases unmatched: 7. Germline values: CDR1 SQVTM, CDR2 ANQGSEA. The CDR3 nucleotides are TGCAGCGCCCTACAGGGGAGGACTGAAGCTTTCTTT. It specifies CSALQGRTEAFF.